This TCR beta chain was recorded in a study of shared clonotypes between healthy human individuals (dated by TCRdb to the early 2020s). With respect to the entire study: Three men and two women, aged 18 to 49 years, made up the cohort. To estimate repertoire size and how much clonotype sharing occurs between individuals, the study deeply sequenced the blood TCR repertoires of several healthy adults. Different laboratories and diverse techniques were used to prepare libraries and sequence TCR repertoires, to increase sequencing depth and limit assay-specific biases. Leukapheresis yielded between about 0.85 and 10 billion PBMCs per donor. What the study reported, not specific to this receptor: Sampling was restricted to blood, and TCR repertoires in tissue are likely to differ from TCR repertoires in blood. The small number of donors limited the genetic and exposure-history diversity represented. Pairwise subsampling indicated that sequencing depth was expected to affect the degree of clonotype sharing among donors.

TCR CDR3 regions were amplified from genomic DNA by multiplex PCR using the deep immunoSEQ assay. Extracted genomic DNA from each cell subset was distributed evenly across all wells of several immunoSEQ 96-well plates, and each plate was treated as a replicate. For unsorted PBMC, roughly 300 ng of genomic DNA, equivalent to around 33,000 T cell genomes, went into each replicate PCR. Unsorted PBMC genomic DNA was sequenced across ten immunoSEQ deep assay plates. Purified libraries were quantified with a Qubit 3.0 fluorometer, sized on a Bioanalyzer 2100, and re-quantified with the KAPA Library Quantification kit. Every immunoSEQ 96-well plate was sequenced on a separate single-read 150-cycle Illumina NextSeq 550 flow cell. Per the authors' processing: The immunoSEQ output contained only junctional sequences without quality scores, so filtering could not match that applied to full-length reads. To assign V/J genes and CDR3, sequences were annotated using PyIR, a Python wrapper for IgBLAST v1.9, with IMGT germline references. Any read was removed if the V/J assignment was weak (E-value above 1e-6), the CDR3 was missing, or the read contained stop codons, out-of-frame junctions, or ambiguous translated residues. V3J clonotypes were defined as sequences sharing an identical inferred V gene, J gene, and CDR3 amino acid sequence. Percentage overlap between repertoires was computed as shared unique clonotypes divided by the size of the smaller repertoire. Richness of each repertoire was evaluated using RTK rarefaction, the Chao1 estimator, and Recon v2.1 estimates of unobserved clonotypes. What TCRdb holds here is the immuneACCESS table cut down to in-frame rearrangements. Part of the clones is not present; checked against another copy, under half of the missing clones reflect an unresolved V gene, and the others are unexplained. That table supplies the V and J calls and clone size; D and trimming were determined from the DNA. The sample records about 510,000 clones, about four fifths of which are singletons. In total, the top ten clones hold around 13% of the sample.

Healthy HIV-negative adults with no recently reported acute infections or vaccinations were included as donors. Only Caucasian adults living in Nashville, Tennessee, USA were represented among the donors. For unsorted samples, 90 million or so PBMCs were counted, and genomic DNA was extracted using the QIAamp DNA Blood Mini kit. Blood was obtained by leukapheresis, after which PBMCs were separated by Ficoll-Histopaque density gradient centrifugation and cryopreserved in liquid nitrogen vapor phase. A note on this clone: The target of this receptor is not known. It has no much larger one-base neighbor in the sample; base qualities were not kept.

This sequence was found in a middle-aged woman in good health. Some clones in this sample may be carry-over from other donors' samples. Sequences were obtained from PBMCs.

The CDR3: CASSIPGLAGYEQYF. The DNA reads TGTGCCAGTAGTATCCCCGGACTAGCTGGGTACGAGCAGTACTTC. The rearrangement combines TRBV19 with TRBJ2-7, with 8 bases matching TRBD2. CDR1 and CDR2 were assigned from the germline V gene (reference sequence) as LNHDA and SQIVND. V ends up 3 bases short and J 4 bases short, with an unmatched junction base count of 8. There are 15 amino acids in the CDR3, from cysteine to phenylalanine inclusive. Only the CDR3 part of the read is kept: 45 bases, read in frame from the first base.